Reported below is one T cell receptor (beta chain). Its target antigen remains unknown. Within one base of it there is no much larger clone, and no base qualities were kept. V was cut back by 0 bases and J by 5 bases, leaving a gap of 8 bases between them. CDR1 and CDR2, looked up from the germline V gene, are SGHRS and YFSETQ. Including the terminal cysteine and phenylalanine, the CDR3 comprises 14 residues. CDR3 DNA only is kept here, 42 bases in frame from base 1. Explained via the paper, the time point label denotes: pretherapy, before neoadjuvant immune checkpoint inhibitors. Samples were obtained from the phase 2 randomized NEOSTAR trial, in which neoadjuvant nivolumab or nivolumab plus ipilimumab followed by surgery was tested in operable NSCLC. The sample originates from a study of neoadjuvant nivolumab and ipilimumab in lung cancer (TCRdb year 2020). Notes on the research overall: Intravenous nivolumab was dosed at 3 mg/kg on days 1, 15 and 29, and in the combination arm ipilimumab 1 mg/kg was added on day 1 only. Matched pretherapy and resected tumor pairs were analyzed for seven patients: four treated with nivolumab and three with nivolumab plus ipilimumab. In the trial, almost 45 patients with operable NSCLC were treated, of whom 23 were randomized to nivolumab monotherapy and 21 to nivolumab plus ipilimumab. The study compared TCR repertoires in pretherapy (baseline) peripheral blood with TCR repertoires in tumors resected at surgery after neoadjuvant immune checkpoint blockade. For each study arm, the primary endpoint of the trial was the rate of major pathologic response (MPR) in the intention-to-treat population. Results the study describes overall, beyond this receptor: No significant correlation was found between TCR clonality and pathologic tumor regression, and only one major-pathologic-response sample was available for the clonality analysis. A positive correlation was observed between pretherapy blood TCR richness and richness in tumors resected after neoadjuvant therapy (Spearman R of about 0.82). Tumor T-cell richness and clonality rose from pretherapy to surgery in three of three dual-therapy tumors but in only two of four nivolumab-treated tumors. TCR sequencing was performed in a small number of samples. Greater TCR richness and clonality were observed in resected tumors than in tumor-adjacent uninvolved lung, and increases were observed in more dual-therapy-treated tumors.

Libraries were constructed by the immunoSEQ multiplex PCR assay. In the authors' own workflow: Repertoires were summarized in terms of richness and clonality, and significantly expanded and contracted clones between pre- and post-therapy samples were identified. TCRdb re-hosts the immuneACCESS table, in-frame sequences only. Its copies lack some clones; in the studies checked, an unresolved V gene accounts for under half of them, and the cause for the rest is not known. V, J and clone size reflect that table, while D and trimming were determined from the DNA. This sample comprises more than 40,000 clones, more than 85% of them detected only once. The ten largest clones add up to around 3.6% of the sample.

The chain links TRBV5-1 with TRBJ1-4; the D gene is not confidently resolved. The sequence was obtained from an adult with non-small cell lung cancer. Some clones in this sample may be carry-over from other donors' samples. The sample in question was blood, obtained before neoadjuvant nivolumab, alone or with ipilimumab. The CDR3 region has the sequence CASSLGQFNEKLFF. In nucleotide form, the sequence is TGCGCCAGCAGCTTGGGGCAGTTCAATGAAAAACTGTTTTTT.